Shown below are 5 T cell receptor beta chains from a single sample sequenced in a study of T-cell reconstitution after alpha-beta-depleted transplantation in children. Using unique molecular identifiers, the investigators prepared the TCRbeta library. Each CDR3 protein is one row after TCRdb ran MiXCR on the PCR reads. The sample holds more than 450,000 distinct CDR3 sequences; approximately 20% are singletons and the top ten take over 3%. The sample consisted of PBMCs from the stem cell graft donor, taken from the stem cell graft. The origin of the receptors is a human donor who donated a stem cell graft to a child with acute lymphoblastic leukemia.

This rearrangement joins TRBV7-9 to TRBJ2-5; perhaps TRBD2 as D (5 bases). The germline CDR1 and CDR2 sequences are SEHNR and FQNEAQ (reference sequence). Trimming took off 11 bases at V and 5 bases at J, with 12 bases between the two ends. This CDR3 region has 11 residues. CDR3 protein: CAGGAQETQYF. The CDR3 nucleotides are TGTGCCGGAGGTGCCCAGGAGACCCAGTACTTC.

V gene TRBV11-1 combines with J gene TRBJ2-6; D might be TRBD1 or TRBD2, each matching 5 bases. V lost 0 bases to trimming and J lost 0 bases, with 18 bases between them. The CDR3 loop spans 20 amino acids. Per germline, CDR1 SGHAT and CDR2 FQDESV (reference sequence). Here the CDR3 DNA reads TGTGCCAGCAGCTTAGCCGGTAGTCGGGGCCCCCTCTCTGGGGCCAACGTCCTGACTTTC. Translated, it gives CASSLAGSRGPLSGANVLTF.

This chain uses TRBV30 with TRBJ2-3, with 7 bases identical to TRBD1. The CDR3 has 17 residues. Germline-derived CDR1 and CDR2 are GTSNPN and SVGIG (reference sequence). The J segment lost 3 bases and the V segment lost 6 bases, leaving 18 bases of the junction unmatched. CDR3 coding DNA: TGTGCCTGTGATACAGGGGCTTCGGGTCCGATGACAGATACGCAGTATTTT. Protein sequence: CACDTGASGPMTDTQYF.

The rearrangement links TRBV28 to TRBJ2-7, with D unclear. The CDR3 consists of 13 residues. V was clipped by 1 base and J by 4 bases, with 8 bases between them. Germline V CDR1 and CDR2: MDHEN, SYDVKM. CDR3 nucleotides: TGTGCCAGCAGTTTATTAGACGTATACGAGCAGTACTTC. This translates into CASSLLDVYEQYF.

This clonotype was seen a handful of times. This chain connects TRBV27 to TRBJ2-7, with TRBD2 matching 14 bases. V trimming: 0 bases; J trimming: 3 bases; junction bases outside the gene matches: 1. Per the germline V gene, CDR1 is MNHEY and CDR2 is SMNVEV (reference sequence). CDR3 length: 16 amino acids. The CDR3 DNA reads as TGTGCCAGCAGTTTATCGGGACTAGCGGGGGTCTACGAGCAGTACTTC. It encodes CASSLSGLAGVYEQYF.